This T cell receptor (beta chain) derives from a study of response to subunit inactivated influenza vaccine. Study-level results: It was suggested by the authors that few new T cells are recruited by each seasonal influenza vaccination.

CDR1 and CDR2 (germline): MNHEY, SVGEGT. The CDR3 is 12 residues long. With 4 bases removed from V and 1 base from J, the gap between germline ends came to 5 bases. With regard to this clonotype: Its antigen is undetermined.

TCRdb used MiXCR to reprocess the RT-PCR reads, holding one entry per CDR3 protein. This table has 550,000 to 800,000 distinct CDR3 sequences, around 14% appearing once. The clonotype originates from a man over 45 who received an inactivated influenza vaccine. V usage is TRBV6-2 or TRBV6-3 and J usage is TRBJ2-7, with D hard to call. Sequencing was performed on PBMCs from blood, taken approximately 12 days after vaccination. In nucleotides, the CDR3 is TGTGCCAGCAGTTGGCAGTCCTACGAGCAGTACTTC. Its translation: CASSWQSYEQYF.